The T cell receptor (beta chain) described here comes from a study of CD8+CD57+ T cells in acquired aplastic anemia. The overall study: Recorded DNA amounts for sorted CD4+ and CD8+ cells had an average of approximately 3 ug.

Study-wide findings and caveats: Shared by patients and controls, almost 30 CD8+ CDR3s were abundant in patients.

Patients chosen for sequencing had CD8+CD57+ cells that had expanded, as shown by flow cytometry. All patients had severe acquired aplastic anemia. Germline CDR1 is SNHLY and CDR2 is FYNNEI. V was cut by 4 bases and J by 3 bases, with 15 bases left in between. The CDR3 is made up of 15 amino acids. This clonotype turned up a few times. The antigen remains unidentified. Genomic DNA provided the template from which TCR beta VDJ and CDR3 profiles were obtained. TCRdb re-called the reads through MiXCR, storing one row per CDR3 protein. Of roughly 220,000 distinct CDR3 sequences in the sample, 65% were seen once.

This clonotype was sampled from a human donor with aplastic anemia. This chain uses TRBV2 with TRBJ1-2, with D unresolved. The sample consisted of sorted CD4+, CD8+, or CD8+CD57+ T cells (not recorded which) from PBMCs. CDR3 DNA: TGTGCCAGCAGTGCATCTCGAGAGGCTTACTATGGCTACACCTTC. It yields the protein CASSASREAYYGYTF.